These 5 T cell receptor beta chains share one sample of origin, sequenced in a study of T cells expressing NK-cell markers. No DNA is given; TCRdb re-called the 5' RACE reads and lists each CDR3 protein once. This sample carries 200,000 to 300,000 distinct CDR3 sequences, with around 3.9% going to the ten biggest clones. Sequences were obtained from blood T cells: a sorted CD56 or NKG2C T cell subset, CD4+ or CD8+ T cells, or bulk PBMC T cells (not recorded which). These receptors were taken from a woman between 18 and 70 years old in good health.

J is TRBJ1-1 and V is TRBV20-1; lacking DNA, the TRBD1 call made by TCRdb goes unchecked. This CDR3 has 15 amino acids. Germline V CDR1 and CDR2: DFQATT, SNEGSKA (reference sequence). The CDR3 protein is CSARTRTGGYTEAFF.

The V call is TRBV4-3, the J call TRBJ2-3; TCRdb's D call of TRBD1 is untestable without DNA. The CDR3 is made up of 17 amino acids. Germline CDR1 is LGHNA and CDR2 is YSLEER. The CDR3: CASSQDPTGSRTDTQYF.

J is TRBJ2-3 and V is TRBV9; TCRdb picks TRBD1, but there is no DNA to check that call. CDR3 length: 15 residues. Looked up from germline, CDR1 is SGDLS and CDR2 is YYNGEE. The CDR3 region is CASSVGGVSTDTQYF.

The chain combines TRBV20-1 with TRBJ2-1. There are 12 residues in the CDR3. Looked up from germline, CDR1 is DFQATT and CDR2 is SNEGSKA (reference sequence). CDR3 in amino acids: CSARVSNNEQFF.

The genes are TRBV11-2 and TRBJ2-1; the TRBD2 assignment by TCRdb is unverifiable without DNA. Germline CDR1 reads SGHAT; CDR2 reads FQNNGV. CDR3 length: 19 amino acids. CDR3 residues: CASSSRTSGGRSSYNEQFF. Full variable domain (remainder filled in from reference TRBV11-2 and TRBJ2-1): EAGVAQSPRYKIIEKRQSVAFWCNPISGHATLYWYQQILGQGPKLLIQFQNNGVVDDSQLPKDRFSAERLKGVDSTLKIQPAKLEDSAVYLCASSSRTSGGRSSYNEQFFGPGTRLTVL.